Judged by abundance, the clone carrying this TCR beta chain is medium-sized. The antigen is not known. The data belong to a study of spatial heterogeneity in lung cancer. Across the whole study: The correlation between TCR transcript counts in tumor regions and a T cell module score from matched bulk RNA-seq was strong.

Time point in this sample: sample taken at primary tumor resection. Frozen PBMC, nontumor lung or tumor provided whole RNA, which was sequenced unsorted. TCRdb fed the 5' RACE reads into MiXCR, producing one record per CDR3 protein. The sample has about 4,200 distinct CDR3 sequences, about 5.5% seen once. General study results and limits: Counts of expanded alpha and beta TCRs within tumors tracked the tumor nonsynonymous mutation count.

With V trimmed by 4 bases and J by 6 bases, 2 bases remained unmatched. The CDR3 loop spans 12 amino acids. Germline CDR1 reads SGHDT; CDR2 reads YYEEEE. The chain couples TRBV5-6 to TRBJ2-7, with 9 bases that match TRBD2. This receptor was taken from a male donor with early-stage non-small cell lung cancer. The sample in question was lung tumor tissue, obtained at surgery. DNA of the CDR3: TGTGCCAGCAGCGGGACTAGCCCCGAGCAGTACTTC. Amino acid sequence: CASSGTSPEQYF.